Included here is one T cell receptor (beta chain) sequence, with context. One base away lies a much larger clone, so this may be a sequencing read error. Germline V lookup: CDR1 SQVTM, CDR2 ANQGSEA. V was pared by 5 bases and J by 2 bases, with 17 bases of the junction left unmatched. CDR3 length: 17 amino acids. The data stem from a study of molecular identifiers for immune sequencing clone quantification. Each CDR3 protein gets one entry after TCRdb re-called the PCR reads with MiXCR. The sample shows some 590,000 distinct CDR3 sequences, about 25% of them seen only once. V gene TRBV29-1 combines with J gene TRBJ1-2; 7 nucleotides match TRBD1. Sample: naive CD8+ T cells from blood, with Jurkat cell RNA spiked in. Subset noted: FACS-sorted CD8+CD4-CCR7+CD45RA+ naive T cells. This TCR was recovered from a human donor in good health. Some libraries in this study had Jurkat cell RNA spiked in. CDR3 bases: TGCAGCGTTCCCCGAACCGGAGACAGGGCCCCAAACTATGGCTACACCTTC. This encodes CSVPRTGDRAPNYGYTF.